This TCR beta chain comes out of a study of cytomegalovirus exposure and HLA in healthy donors. Overall study results and limits: Earlier findings revealed that most TCR beta V segments proved productive either about 87% or about 30% of the time. Follow-up analysis later connected one missense variant in DCLRE1C with trimming of TCR beta V- and J-genes. Owing to their indistinguishability, certain V segments, notably TRBV6-2 and TRBV6-3, were excluded. Sequencing had likely introduced a cluster of highly shared sequence variants as an artifact.

This CDR3 has 14 residues. V shed 2 bases and J 7 bases; nucleotides not matched to a gene: 2. CDR1 is MNHNY and CDR2 is SVGAGI in the germline V gene (reference sequence). With respect to this clone: The antigen is undetermined.

Researchers ran the PCR with 60 Vbeta and 13 Jbeta primers. Measured with immunoSEQ multiplex PCR; TCRdb has only the in-frame clones, and not every one. The data show about 37,000 clones, more than 80% seen once. This rearrangement joins TRBV6-6 to TRBJ1-6; 7 bases line up with TRBD1. Sequencing was performed on PBMCs. This receptor was taken from a woman aged 35 to 49 in good health and CMV-seronegative. The CDR3 sequence is CASSYRDRNSPLHF. The CDR3 region has the DNA TGTGCCAGCAGTTACCGGGACAGAAATTCACCCCTCCACTTT.